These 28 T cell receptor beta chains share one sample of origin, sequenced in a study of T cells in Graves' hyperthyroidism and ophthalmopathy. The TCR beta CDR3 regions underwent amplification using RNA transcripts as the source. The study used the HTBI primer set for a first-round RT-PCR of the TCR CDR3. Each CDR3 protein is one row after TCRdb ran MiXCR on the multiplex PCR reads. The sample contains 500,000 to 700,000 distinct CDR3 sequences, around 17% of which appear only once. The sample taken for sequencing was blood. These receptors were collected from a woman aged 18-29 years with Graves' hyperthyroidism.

The CDR3 bases are TGTGCCAGCAGTGTCGGTAGGAAAGACGAGCAGTACTTC. Translated: CASSVGRKDEQYF. V usage is TRBV6-1 and J usage is TRBJ2-7, with D unclear. CDR1 and CDR2 from the germline V gene are MNHNS and SASEGT. The CDR3 is 13 residues long. Trimming left V 4 bases short and J 5 bases short, with 12 bases between.

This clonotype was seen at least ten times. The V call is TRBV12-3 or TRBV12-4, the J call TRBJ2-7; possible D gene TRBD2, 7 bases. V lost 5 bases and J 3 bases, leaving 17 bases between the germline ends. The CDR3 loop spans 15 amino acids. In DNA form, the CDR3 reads TGTGCCAGCAGTCCCACGGGGGGCGCAGGCTACGAGCAGTACTTC. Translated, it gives CASSPTGGAGYEQYF.

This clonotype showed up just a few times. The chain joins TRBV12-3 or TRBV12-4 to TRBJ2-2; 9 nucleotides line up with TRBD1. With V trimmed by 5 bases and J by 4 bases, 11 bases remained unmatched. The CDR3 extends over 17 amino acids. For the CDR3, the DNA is TGTGCCAGCAGTGATACAGGGGGCGCGAGGAGCACCGGGGAGCTGTTTTTT. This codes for CASSDTGGARSTGELFF.

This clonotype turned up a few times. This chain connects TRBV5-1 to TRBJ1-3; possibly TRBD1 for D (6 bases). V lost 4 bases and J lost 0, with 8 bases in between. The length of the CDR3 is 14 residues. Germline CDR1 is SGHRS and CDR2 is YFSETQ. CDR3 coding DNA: TGCGCCAGCAGCGGGACAACCTCTGGAAACACCATATATTTT. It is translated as CASSGTTSGNTIYF.

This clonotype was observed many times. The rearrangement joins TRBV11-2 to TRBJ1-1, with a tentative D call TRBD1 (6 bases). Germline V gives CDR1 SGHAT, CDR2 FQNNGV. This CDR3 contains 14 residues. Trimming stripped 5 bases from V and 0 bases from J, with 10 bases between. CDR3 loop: CASSPDRLNTEAFF. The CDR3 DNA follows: TGTGCCAGCAGCCCGGACAGATTGAACACTGAAGCTTTCTTT.

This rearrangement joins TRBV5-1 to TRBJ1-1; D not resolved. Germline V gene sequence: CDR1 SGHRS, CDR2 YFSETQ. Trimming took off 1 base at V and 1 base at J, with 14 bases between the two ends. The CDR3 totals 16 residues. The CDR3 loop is CASSLRLAGTNTEAFF. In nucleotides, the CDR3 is TGCGCCAGCAGCTTGAGACTAGCCGGCACGAACACTGAAGCTTTCTTT.

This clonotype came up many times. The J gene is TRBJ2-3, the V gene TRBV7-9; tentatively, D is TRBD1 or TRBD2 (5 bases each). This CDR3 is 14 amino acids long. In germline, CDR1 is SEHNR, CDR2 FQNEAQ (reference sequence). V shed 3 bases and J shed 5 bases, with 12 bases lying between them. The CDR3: CASSLWDAGDTQYF. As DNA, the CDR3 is TGTGCCAGCAGCTTGTGGGACGCGGGAGATACGCAGTATTTT.

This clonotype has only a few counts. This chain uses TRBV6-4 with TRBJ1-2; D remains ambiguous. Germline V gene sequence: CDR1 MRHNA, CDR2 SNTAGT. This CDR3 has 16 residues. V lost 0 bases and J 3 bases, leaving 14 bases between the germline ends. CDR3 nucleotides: TGTGCCAGCAGTGACTCGATGCCAGACCATCACTATGGCTACACCTTC. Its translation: CASSDSMPDHHYGYTF.

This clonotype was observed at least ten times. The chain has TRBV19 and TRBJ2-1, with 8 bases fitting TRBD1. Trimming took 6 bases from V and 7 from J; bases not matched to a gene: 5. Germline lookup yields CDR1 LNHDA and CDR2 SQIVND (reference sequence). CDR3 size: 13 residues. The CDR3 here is CASSLTGANEQFF. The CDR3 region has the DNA TGTGCCAGTAGCCTGACAGGGGCGAATGAGCAGTTCTTC. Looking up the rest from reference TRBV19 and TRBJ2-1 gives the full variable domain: DGGITQSPKYLFRKEGQNVTLSCEQNLNHDAMYWYRQDPGQGLRLIYYSQIVNDFQKGDIAEGYSVSREKKESFPLTVTSAQKNPTAFYLCASSLTGANEQFFGPGTRLTVL.

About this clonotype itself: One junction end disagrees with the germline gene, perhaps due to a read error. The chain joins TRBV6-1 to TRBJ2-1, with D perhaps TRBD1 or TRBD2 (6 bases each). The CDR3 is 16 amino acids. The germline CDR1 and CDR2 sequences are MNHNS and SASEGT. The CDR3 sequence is CAGSESLGGAWGEQFF. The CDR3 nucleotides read TGTGCCGGCAGTGAAAGCCTCGGGGGCGCATGGGGTGAGCAGTTCTTC.

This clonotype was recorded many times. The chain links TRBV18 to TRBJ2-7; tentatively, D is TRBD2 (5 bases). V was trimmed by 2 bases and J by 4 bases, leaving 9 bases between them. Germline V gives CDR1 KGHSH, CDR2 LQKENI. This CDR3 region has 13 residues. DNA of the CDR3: TGTGCCAGCTCACCAGGACTCTTGTACGAGCAGTACTTC. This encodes CASSPGLLYEQYF. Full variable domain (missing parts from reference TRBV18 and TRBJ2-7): NAGVMQNPRHLVRRRGQEARLRCSPMKGHSHVYWYRQLPEEGLKFMVYLQKENIIDESGMPKERFSAEFPKEGPSILRIQQVVRGDSAAYFCASSPGLLYEQYFGPGTRLTVT.

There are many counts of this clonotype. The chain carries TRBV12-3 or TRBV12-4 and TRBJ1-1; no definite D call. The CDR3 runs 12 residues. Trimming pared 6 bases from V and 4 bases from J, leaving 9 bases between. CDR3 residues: CASRLGFTEAFF. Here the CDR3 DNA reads TGTGCCAGCAGACTAGGGTTCACTGAAGCTTTCTTT.

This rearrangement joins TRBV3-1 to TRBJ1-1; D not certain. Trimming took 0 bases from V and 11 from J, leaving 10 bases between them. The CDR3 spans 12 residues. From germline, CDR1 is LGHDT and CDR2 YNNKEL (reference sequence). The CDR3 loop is CASSQDQVLAFF. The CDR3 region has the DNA TGTGCCAGCAGCCAAGATCAGGTGCTGGCTTTCTTT. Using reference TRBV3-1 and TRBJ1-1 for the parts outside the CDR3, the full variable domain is DTAVSQTPKYLVTQMGNDKSIKCEQNLGHDTMYWYKQDSKKFLKIMFSYNNKELIINETVPNRFSPKSPDKAHLNLHINSLELGDSAVYFCASSQDQVLAFFGQGTRLTVV.

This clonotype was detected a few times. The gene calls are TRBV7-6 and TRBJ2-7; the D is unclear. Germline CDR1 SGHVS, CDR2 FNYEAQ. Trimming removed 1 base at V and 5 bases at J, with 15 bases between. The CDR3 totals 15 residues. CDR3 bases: TGTGCCAGCAGCTTAGACGGACGGATATGGGACGAGCAGTACTTC. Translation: CASSLDGRIWDEQYF.

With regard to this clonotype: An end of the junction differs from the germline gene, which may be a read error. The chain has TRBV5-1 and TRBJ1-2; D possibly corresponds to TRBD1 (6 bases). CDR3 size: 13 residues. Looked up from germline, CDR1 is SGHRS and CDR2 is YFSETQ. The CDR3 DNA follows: TGCGTCAGCAGACCTCCGGGACATTCAGGCTACACCTTC. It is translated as CVSRPPGHSGYTF.

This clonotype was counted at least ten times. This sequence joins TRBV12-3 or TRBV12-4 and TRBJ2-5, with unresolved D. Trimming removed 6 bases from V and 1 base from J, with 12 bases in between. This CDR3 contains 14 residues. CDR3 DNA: TGTGCCAGCAGCTCCGAAAGCTTCCAAGAGACCCAGTACTTC. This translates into CASSSESFQETQYF.

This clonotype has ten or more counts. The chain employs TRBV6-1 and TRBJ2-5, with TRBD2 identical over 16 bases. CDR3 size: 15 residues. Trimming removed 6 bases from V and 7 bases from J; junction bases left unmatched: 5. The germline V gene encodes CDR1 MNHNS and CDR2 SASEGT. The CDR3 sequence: CASRAGLAGGGTQYF. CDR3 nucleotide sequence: TGTGCCAGCAGGGCGGGACTAGCGGGGGGGGGGACCCAGTACTTC.

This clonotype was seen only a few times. CDR3 sequence (DNA): TGTGCCAGCACCGTAACCGGGACTCAAGAGACCCAGTACTTC. Protein product: CASTVTGTQETQYF. The rearrangement uses TRBV28 and TRBJ2-5, with D tentatively TRBD2 (6 bases). The CDR3 contains 14 residues. Deletions cut 7 bases from V and 2 bases from J, with 14 bases between. Germline CDR1 MDHEN, CDR2 SYDVKM.

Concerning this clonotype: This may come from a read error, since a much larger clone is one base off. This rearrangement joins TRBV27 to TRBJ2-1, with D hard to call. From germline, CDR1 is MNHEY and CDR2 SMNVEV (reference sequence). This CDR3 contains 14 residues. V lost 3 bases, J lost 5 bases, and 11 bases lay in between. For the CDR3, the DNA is TGTGCCAGCAGTTTGGGCCCGGCCAACAATGAGCAGTTCTTC. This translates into CASSLGPANNEQFF.

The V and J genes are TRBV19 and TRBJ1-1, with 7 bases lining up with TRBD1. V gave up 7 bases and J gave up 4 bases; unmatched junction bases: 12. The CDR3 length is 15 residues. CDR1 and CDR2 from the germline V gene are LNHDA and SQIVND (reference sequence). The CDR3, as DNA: TGTGCCAGTACCGAAAACCGGCCAGGGGGCACTGAAGCTTTCTTT. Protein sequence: CASTENRPGGTEAFF. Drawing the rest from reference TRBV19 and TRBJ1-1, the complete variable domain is DGGITQSPKYLFRKEGQNVTLSCEQNLNHDAMYWYRQDPGQGLRLIYYSQIVNDFQKGDIAEGYSVSREKKESFPLTVTSAQKNPTAFYLCASTENRPGGTEAFFGQGTRLTVV.

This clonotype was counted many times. CDR3 sequence reads: CASNGGLSNQPQHF. CDR3 nucleotides: TGTGCCAGCAATGGTGGCTTGAGCAATCAGCCCCAGCATTTT. V is TRBV2 and J is TRBJ1-5; no clear D. This CDR3 comprises 14 residues. Germline loops: CDR1 SNHLY, CDR2 FYNNEI. Trimming left V 7 bases short and J 1 base short, with 11 bases between.

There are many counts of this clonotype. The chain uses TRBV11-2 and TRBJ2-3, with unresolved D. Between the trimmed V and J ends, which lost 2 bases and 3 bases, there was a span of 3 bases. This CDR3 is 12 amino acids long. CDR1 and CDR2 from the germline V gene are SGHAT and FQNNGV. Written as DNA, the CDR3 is TGTGCCAGCAGCTTAACGACAGATACGCAGTATTTT. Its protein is CASSLTTDTQYF.

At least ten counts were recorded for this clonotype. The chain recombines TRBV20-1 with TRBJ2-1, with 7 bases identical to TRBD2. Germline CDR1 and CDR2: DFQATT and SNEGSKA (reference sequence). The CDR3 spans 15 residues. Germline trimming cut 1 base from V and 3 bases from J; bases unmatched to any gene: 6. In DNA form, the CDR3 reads TGCAGTGCTAGAGGGGGCAGGGAGGGCTACAATGAGCAGTTCTTC. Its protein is CSARGGREGYNEQFF.

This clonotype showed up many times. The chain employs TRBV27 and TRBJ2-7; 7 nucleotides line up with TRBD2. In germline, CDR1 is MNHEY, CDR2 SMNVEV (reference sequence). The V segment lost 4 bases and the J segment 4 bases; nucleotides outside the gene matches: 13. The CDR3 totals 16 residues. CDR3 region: CASSSGVGGSLYEQYF. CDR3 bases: TGTGCCAGCAGTTCTGGGGTCGGCGGGAGTTTGTACGAGCAGTACTTC.

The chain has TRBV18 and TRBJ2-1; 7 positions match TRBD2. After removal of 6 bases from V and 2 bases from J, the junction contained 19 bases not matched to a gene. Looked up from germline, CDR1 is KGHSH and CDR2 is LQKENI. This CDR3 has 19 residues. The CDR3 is CASSATIERLGRAYNEQFF. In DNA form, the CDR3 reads TGTGCCAGCTCCGCAACGATTGAGCGGCTTGGGAGGGCCTACAATGAGCAGTTCTTC.

The CDR3 reads CASSYRASGFQETQYF. CDR3 coding DNA: TGTGCCAGCAGTTACCGGGCTAGCGGTTTCCAAGAGACCCAGTACTTC. The V and J genes are TRBV6-9 and TRBJ2-5, with 7 bases identical to TRBD2. The CDR3 extends over 16 amino acids. Germline V gene sequence: CDR1 MNHGY, CDR2 SVAAGI. The trim removed 3 bases at V and 1 base at J, leaving 8 bases unmatched.

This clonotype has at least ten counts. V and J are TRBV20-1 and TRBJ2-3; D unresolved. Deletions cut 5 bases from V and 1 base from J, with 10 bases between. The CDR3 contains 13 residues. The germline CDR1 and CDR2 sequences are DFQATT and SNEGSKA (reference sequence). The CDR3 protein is CSASPDGTDTQYF. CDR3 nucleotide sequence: TGCAGTGCTTCCCCCGATGGCACAGATACGCAGTATTTT.

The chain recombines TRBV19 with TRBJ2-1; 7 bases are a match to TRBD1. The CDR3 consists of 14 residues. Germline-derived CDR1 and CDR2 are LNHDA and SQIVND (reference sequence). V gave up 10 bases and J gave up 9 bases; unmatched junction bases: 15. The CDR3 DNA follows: TGTGCCATTTCCCGGGACAGCCCGTTTGTTGAGCAGTTCTTC. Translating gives CAISRDSPFVEQFF.